A single TCR beta chain is shown here with its context. This entry belongs to a study of monozygotic twins with inflammatory bowel disease. The CDR3 spans 13 residues. CDR1 is ENHRY, CDR2 SYGVKD, per germline. TCRdb reprocessed the 5' RACE reads, keeping one entry per CDR3 protein, no DNA. This specimen shows some 160,000 distinct CDR3 sequences; the ten leading clones hold 6% to 9.5%. The chain joins TRBV10-3 to TRBJ1-1; the TRBD1 assignment by TCRdb is unverifiable without DNA. The sequencing input was blood. The sequence was collected from a human donor with ulcerative colitis or Crohn's disease, or a healthy co-twin of an affected twin (not recorded which). The CDR3 sequence: CAINPGQQTEAFF.